These 14 T cell receptor beta chains were sequenced from one sample in a study of Ad26.COV2.S vaccination and SARS-CoV-2 variants. TCRdb's table, derived via immunoSEQ multiplex PCR, lists solely in-frame clones and lacks some. The sample yields approximately 360,000 clones, about 80% seen once. Treatment of the sample: around 19 received Ad26.COV2.S at low or high dose, single or two shots; about 5 received placebo; per-sample allocation not given. Following the first vaccine or placebo injection, samples were taken on day 63. This material consisted of peripheral blood, taken in a trial of Ad26.COV2.S vaccine versus placebo. These receptors came from a person aged 18 to 65 who received the Ad26.COV2.S COVID-19 vaccine or a placebo.

This clone was found once. A much larger clone is a single base away; this may be a read error. In nucleotides, the CDR3 is TGTGCCAGCAGTCCGGGGCCGAACACTGAAGCTTTCTTT. It yields the protein CASSPGPNTEAFF. The chain couples TRBV5-4 to TRBJ1-1; tentatively, D is TRBD1 (5 bases). The CDR3 is 13 amino acids. Trimming took off 5 bases at V and 1 base at J, with 9 bases between the two ends. The germline gives CDR1 SGHNT, CDR2 YYREEE (reference sequence). The whole variable domain, remainder taken from reference TRBV5-4 and TRBJ1-1, is ETGVTQSPTHLIKTRGQQVTLRCSSQSGHNTVSWYQQALGQGPQFIFQYYREEENGRGNFPPRFSGLQFPNYSSELNVNALELDDSALYLCASSPGPNTEAFFGQGTRLTVV.

The chain joins TRBV11-2 to TRBJ2-3, with D possibly TRBD2 on 6 matching bases. This CDR3 comprises 15 residues. The germline CDR1 and CDR2 sequences are SGHAT and FQNNGV. V lost 2 bases to trimming and J lost 5 bases, with 14 bases between them. The CDR3 sequence is CASSLITGVGDTQYF. In DNA form, the CDR3 reads TGTGCCAGCAGCTTAATAACGGGGGTAGGAGATACGCAGTATTTT.

The chain has TRBV5-1 and TRBJ2-5; D is uncertain. CDR1 is SGHRS, CDR2 YFSETQ, per germline. The V end lost 2 bases, the J end lost 4 bases, and 15 bases lay between the germline ends. The CDR3 length is 15 residues. CDR3 DNA sequence: TGCGCCAGCAGCTTAATTACCGGTCTGCGAGAGACCCAGTACTTC. Residues: CASSLITGLRETQYF.

This clone was counted between two and nine times. This sequence joins TRBV19 and TRBJ1-1, with 9 bases matching TRBD1. V shed 5 bases, J shed 5 bases, and the junction held 6 bases outside the gene matches. Germline V CDR1 and CDR2: LNHDA, SQIVND (reference sequence). The CDR3 covers 14 residues. In DNA form, the CDR3 reads TGTGCCAGTAGTTTACCACAGGGGGCAACTGAAGCTTTCTTT. Translating it yields CASSLPQGATEAFF.

The chain carries TRBV24-1 and TRBJ2-3; 8 bases line up with TRBD2. J gave up 9 bases and V 3 bases, and 13 bases lay outside the gene matches. This CDR3 has 16 amino acids. The germline V gene has CDR1 KGHDR and CDR2 SFDVKD. Here the CDR3 reads CATSDHVPPGLETQYF. Here the CDR3 DNA reads TGTGCCACCAGTGATCACGTACCACCGGGACTAGAGACGCAGTATTTT.

The chain joins TRBV6-1 to TRBJ2-7, with D unresolved. Germline-derived CDR1 and CDR2 are MNHNS and SASEGT. The V end was cut by 1 base, the J end by 4 bases, with 17 bases between. The CDR3 is made up of 16 amino acids. DNA of the CDR3: TGTGCCAGCAGTGAAGTGTCGCTCCGGAGTTTATACGAGCAGTACTTC. Its translation: CASSEVSLRSLYEQYF.

V gene TRBV5-1 combines with J gene TRBJ2-7, with D unclear. The germline V and J ends were trimmed by 4 bases and 4 bases, with 12 bases remaining between them. Germline loops: CDR1 SGHRS, CDR2 YFSETQ. The CDR3 runs to 13 residues. CDR3 loop: CASSKGLAYEQYF. The CDR3 nucleotides are TGCGCCAGCAGCAAGGGTTTGGCGTACGAGCAGTACTTC.

The table lists this clone with a few counts. This sequence joins TRBV7-9 and TRBJ1-2, with D unresolved. This CDR3 region has 17 residues. V shed 2 bases and J shed 5 bases, with 21 bases lying between them. Germline lookup yields CDR1 SEHNR and CDR2 FQNEAQ (reference sequence). The CDR3 region has the DNA TGTGCCAGCAGCTTAACTACCACAAGCCATCACCCTTATGGCTACACCTTC. This sequence encodes CASSLTTTSHHPYGYTF. The full variable domain, its missing parts supplied by reference TRBV7-9 and TRBJ1-2, is DTGVSQNPRHKITKRGQNVTFRCDPISEHNRLYWYRQTLGQGPEFLTYFQNEAQLEKSRLLSDRFSAERPKGSFSTLEIQRTEQGDSAMYLCASSLTTTSHHPYGYTFGSGTRLTVV.

About this clone: The identical CDR3 is also encoded by other nucleotide sequences in the sample. The chain carries TRBV6-2 or TRBV6-3 and TRBJ2-5; D uncertain. V lost 2 bases to trimming and J lost 4 bases, with 2 bases between them. Germline-derived CDR1 and CDR2 are MNHEY and SVGEGT. The CDR3 has 11 residues. As DNA, the CDR3 is TGTGCCAGCAGTTACGCAGAGACCCAGTACTTC. Translating it yields CASSYAETQYF.

The rearrangement uses TRBV2 and TRBJ2-5; D is ambiguous. CDR1 is SNHLY and CDR2 is FYNNEI in the germline V gene. The CDR3 covers 13 residues. Trimming shortened V by 5 bases and J by 7 bases, and 14 bases separated the two germline ends. The CDR3 sequence: CASSPTTRRTQYF. The CDR3 bases are TGTGCCAGCAGTCCAACTACCCGGAGGACCCAGTACTTC.

CDR3 sequence reads: CASSYPPDTEAFF. The CDR3 DNA is TGTGCCAGCAGTTACCCCCCAGACACTGAAGCTTTCTTT. The chain recombines TRBV6-2 or TRBV6-3 with TRBJ1-1, with unresolved D. From germline, CDR1 is MNHEY and CDR2 SVGEGT. Trimming left V 2 bases short and J 3 bases short, with 7 bases between. CDR3 size: 13 residues.

CDR3 bases: TGCGCCAGCAGTTTGAGACCGACAGATGTAAACACTGAAGCTTTCTTT. This codes for CASSLRPTDVNTEAFF. This chain connects TRBV5-1 to TRBJ1-1; the D gene is possibly TRBD1 (5 bases). Germline-derived CDR1 and CDR2 are SGHRS and YFSETQ. V shed 5 bases and J shed 2 bases, with 19 bases lying between them. This CDR3 region has 16 residues.

As to this clone: Relative to the germline gene, one junction end is altered; a read error may explain this. V usage is TRBV2 and J usage is TRBJ1-1; 7 positions agree with TRBD1. Germline V gene lookup returns CDR1 SNHLY and CDR2 FYNNEI. The CDR3 sequence is 11 residues long. This CDR3 reads CAEGRGRESPF. The CDR3 region has the DNA TGTGCGGAGGGTAGGGGGCGGGAATCCCCTTTT.

The J gene is TRBJ1-2, the V gene TRBV6-6, with D uncertain. Looked up from germline, CDR1 is MNHNY and CDR2 is SVGAGI (reference sequence). The V end was cut by 6 bases, the J end by 0 bases, with 8 bases between. The CDR3 extends over 13 amino acids. CDR3 DNA: TGTGCCAGCAGCCCCCGCGCTAACTATGGCTACACCTTC. The encoded protein is CASSPRANYGYTF.